This TCR beta chain derives from a study of cytomegalovirus exposure and HLA in healthy donors. The study, taken as a whole, reports: HLA restriction was apparent for most CMV-associated TCR beta chains in a later analysis. The authors enumerated 164 TCR beta chains as linked to cytomegalovirus. TCR beta V segments were, for the most part, productive about 90% or about 30% of the time in an earlier analysis.

A note on this clone: Its antigen is not known.

Primers: 60 Vbeta forward and 13 Jbeta reverse. The data were produced by immunoSEQ multiplex PCR, yet TCRdb's version contains in-frame clones alone and is incomplete. The top ten hold 2.5% to 3.5% of the sample, which has under 150,000 clones, 78% seen once. Sequencing input: PBMCs. The clonotype comes from a male donor in good health and CMV-seronegative.

The CDR3 DNA reads TGTGCCAGCAGTGAGGGAGGGACTTTGGAGACCCAGTACTTC. As protein: CASSEGGTLETQYF. The gene calls are TRBV2 and TRBJ2-5; 7 nucleotides agree with TRBD2. The CDR3 has 14 amino acids. Trimming took 3 bases from V and 5 from J; bases not matched to a gene: 6. Germline V gene lookup returns CDR1 SNHLY and CDR2 FYNNEI.